These 10 T cell receptor beta chains share one sample of origin, sequenced in a study of CD8 T cells in ankylosing spondylitis. TCRdb ran MiXCR on the 5' RACE reads and lists one entry per CDR3 protein. The sample has approximately 250,000 distinct CDR3 sequences, roughly a tenth seen once. The sequencing input was blood, either unsorted or a sorted T cell fraction (not recorded which). The receptors shown here come from a male donor with ankylosing spondylitis or in good health (not recorded which).

This clonotype was recorded a few times. The chain has TRBV6-1 and TRBJ1-2; D is unresolved. Trimming removed 6 bases from V and 8 bases from J, with 16 bases in between. This CDR3 has 13 residues. Germline assignment: CDR1 MNHNS and CDR2 SASEGT. The CDR3 reads CASRLKRQSGYTF. CDR3 bases: TGTGCCAGCAGACTTAAAAGGCAGAGCGGCTACACCTTC.

This clonotype was found many times. The rearrangement joins TRBV6-1 to TRBJ1-2, with D perhaps matching TRBD1 (5 bases). The CDR3 spans 15 residues. V lost 2 bases, J lost 3 bases, and 13 bases lay in between. Germline V lookup: CDR1 MNHNS, CDR2 SASEGT. CDR3 sequence (DNA): TGTGCCAGCAGTGAATTTGAAACGGGGGACTATGGCTACACCTTC. Translating gives CASSEFETGDYGYTF.

In this sample, this clonotype turned up many times. This sequence joins TRBV4-2 and TRBJ2-3; D may be TRBD2 (6 bases). Trimming took 4 bases from V and 8 from J, leaving 13 bases between them. The CDR3 is 13 residues long. CDR1 and CDR2 (germline): LGHNA, YNFKEQ. The CDR3 region has the DNA TGTGCCAGCAGCCCCAGACTAGAGGGTACGCAGTATTTT. Translated, it gives CASSPRLEGTQYF.

In its sample, this clonotype was seen many times. This chain connects TRBV3-1 to TRBJ2-3; 9 positions agree with TRBD2. The V gene end was trimmed by 4 bases and the J gene end by 3 bases; junction bases not matched to a gene: 5. The V gene's germline CDR1 is LGHDT and CDR2 YNNKEL (reference sequence). The CDR3 has 15 amino acids. Here the CDR3 DNA reads TGTGCCAGCAGCCCTAGCGGGGCCCGAACAGATACGCAGTATTTT. The encoded protein is CASSPSGARTDTQYF.

This clonotype has just a few counts. The chain links TRBV4-1 to TRBJ2-6; 7 nucleotides line up with TRBD1. The CDR3 consists of 20 residues. CDR1 is MGHRA and CDR2 is YSYEKL in the germline V gene. V dropped 1 base and J dropped 2; count of bases not matched to a gene: 14. CDR3 sequence (DNA): TGCGCCAGCAGCCAAGGACCTACAGGGGTTGCAAGTCCTGGGGCCAACGTCCTGACTTTC. Amino acids: CASSQGPTGVASPGANVLTF.

This clonotype was counted only a few times. The chain is built from TRBV27 and TRBJ2-3; 7 bases align to TRBD2. Trimming removed 10 bases from V and 4 bases from J; junction bases left unmatched: 11. CDR3 length equals 14 residues. Germline V CDR1 and CDR2: MNHEY, SMNVEV (reference sequence). CDR3 nucleotides: TGTGCCACCGGAGCAGCGGGGCGGTCAGATACGCAGTATTTT. This translates into CATGAAGRSDTQYF.

There are many counts of this clonotype. V is TRBV12-3 or TRBV12-4 and J is TRBJ1-2; 8 bases match TRBD1. With 6 bases clipped from V and 7 bases from J, the junction kept 7 bases outside the gene matches. The CDR3 consists of 13 residues. CDR3 bases: TGTGCCAGCAGCGTCCTTCAGGGGGCTGGCTACACCTTC. As protein: CASSVLQGAGYTF.

This clonotype was detected many times. The chain uses TRBV6-6 and TRBJ1-5; D is undetermined. Germline V gene sequence: CDR1 MNHNY, CDR2 SVGAGI (reference sequence). With 7 bases removed from V and 0 bases from J, the gap between germline ends came to 7 bases. This CDR3 contains 13 residues. The CDR3 DNA is TGTGCCAGCAACGGGAATAGCAATCAGCCCCAGCATTTT. Encoded protein: CASNGNSNQPQHF.

A few counts support this clonotype. The chain joins TRBV6-5 to TRBJ1-1, with D tentatively TRBD1 (5 bases). This CDR3 comprises 14 residues. CDR1 MNHEY and CDR2 SVGAGI come from the germline V gene. V gave up 5 bases and J gave up 10 bases, with 20 bases separating them. This CDR3 is CASSPQGSPFGAFF. The CDR3 nucleotides are TGTGCCAGCAGTCCGCAGGGTTCCCCCTTCGGAGCTTTCTTT.

The V gene is TRBV6-5, the J gene TRBJ1-2; tentatively, D is TRBD1 (5 bases). Trimming took 6 bases from V and 4 from J, leaving 18 bases between them. Germline V gene data show CDR1 as MNHEY and CDR2 as SVGAGI. This CDR3 region has 15 residues. The CDR3 nucleotides are TGTGCCAGCAGGAGAAGGGGCGGGACTGGCTATGGCTACACCTTC. It yields the protein CASRRRGGTGYGYTF.